The rows below give T cell receptor beta chains drawn from one sample of a study of blood T cells in healthy people across ages. Using its own MiXCR run on the 5' RACE reads, TCRdb lists one record per CDR3 protein. The sample holds 1,300,000 or so distinct CDR3 sequences, roughly 59% seen once. The sample taken for sequencing was blood. Source of these receptors: a man between 18 and 35 years old in good health. Each CDR3 is given without its conserved first and last residue. Size is stated for part of the rows, as once, few or many counts, or as a class when the clone is expanded.

clone_size v_call cdr3_aa
- TRBV29-1 SGFPRSSYNEQF
few TRBV5-1 ASSLPTPTDTQY
- TRBV6-1 ASSEGGRMNEQY
- TRBV14 ASSQLGTAGTGEQF
few TRBV10-3 AISEDSRAGEKLF
few TRBV15 ATAPQRKETQY
few TRBV6-1 ASSVGTEGSPLH
once TRBV20-1 SASALSGGDRETQY
- TRBV28 ASSYTRDQY
once TRBV27 ASSLWEEGRVKQF
- TRBV20-1 SATTENYNEQF
- TRBV5-6 ASSLWLDPNPNQPQH
- TRBV6-5 ASSYGLAGVLEQY
- TRBV20-1 SANIGYYEQY
few TRBV7-8 ASSLRRGANVLT
- TRBV20-1 SAPEGSQETQY